The 20 T cell receptor beta chains given below trace back to one sample, sequenced in a study of neurological immune-mediated disorders. As for time point: technical triplicate 2. TCRdb reanalysed the 5' RACE reads using MiXCR and keeps one entry per CDR3 protein. There are roughly 57,000 distinct CDR3 sequences in the sample; less than 25% occur only once, and about 4.6% lies in the top ten. What was sequenced was PBMCs. These receptors all come from a man aged 60-69 years with HTLV-1-associated myelopathy (HAM/TSP).

This clonotype was detected ten times or more. The gene calls are TRBV10-3 and TRBJ2-3; no clear D. The germline V gene has CDR1 ENHRY and CDR2 SYGVKD. The CDR3 is made up of 11 amino acids. Trimming took 10 bases from V and 2 from J, leaving 7 bases between them. The CDR3 protein is CATGLTDTQYF. CDR3 nucleotides: TGTGCCACCGGGCTCACAGATACGCAGTATTTT.

The chain joins TRBV20-1 to TRBJ2-2; D is undetermined. The V gene's germline CDR1 is DFQATT and CDR2 SNEGSKA (reference sequence). Trimming removed 5 bases from V and 2 bases from J, with 3 bases in between. The CDR3 sequence is 11 residues long. The CDR3 loop is CSALNTGELFF. The CDR3 DNA is TGCAGTGCTCTCAACACCGGGGAGCTGTTTTTT.

At least ten counts were recorded for this clonotype. CDR3 in amino acids: CATGRKEETQYF. As DNA, the CDR3 is TGTGCCACAGGACGGAAAGAAGAGACCCAGTACTTC. The rearrangement joins TRBV5-6 to TRBJ2-5; D is unresolved. V was shortened by 9 bases and J by 3 bases, with 12 bases between the two germline ends. The CDR3 runs to 12 residues. Germline V gene data show CDR1 as SGHDT and CDR2 as YYEEEE.

This clonotype was detected many times. The rearrangement joins TRBV12-3 or TRBV12-4 to TRBJ2-5; D remains unclear. Trimming cost V 6 bases and J 6 bases, with 17 bases left between them. The CDR3 length is 14 residues. The CDR3 nucleotides read TGTGCCAGCAGGCACAAGTGGGGTGGGAAGACCCAGTACTTC. Translation: CASRHKWGGKTQYF.

There are a few counts of this clonotype. V is TRBV20-1 and J is TRBJ1-4, with D maybe TRBD1 (5 bases). V gave up 6 bases and J gave up 11 bases, with 22 bases separating them. The CDR3 runs to 14 residues. CDR1 and CDR2 (germline): DFQATT, SNEGSKA (reference sequence). The CDR3 bases are TGCAGTGCCCCCAGCGGGGGTAAAGCGGAGAAACTGTTTTTT. It is translated as CSAPSGGKAEKLFF.

This clonotype was found many times. The chain recombines TRBV5-1 with TRBJ2-2; no clear D gene. V was cut by 5 bases and J by 4 bases, with 12 bases left in between. This CDR3 has 14 residues. Germline CDR1 SGHRS, CDR2 YFSETQ. As DNA, the CDR3 is TGCGCCAGCAGTTTTTGGGAAATCACCGGGGAGCTGTTTTTT. Its protein product is CASSFWEITGELFF.

This clonotype was counted at least ten times. The V gene is TRBV10-3, the J gene TRBJ1-3; D remains ambiguous. V was pared by 4 bases and J by 12 bases, with 13 bases between. The CDR3 sequence is 12 residues long. From germline, CDR1 is ENHRY and CDR2 SYGVKD. CDR3 protein: CAISGASENIYF. DNA of the CDR3: TGTGCCATCAGTGGGGCCAGTGAGAACATATATTTT.

At least ten counts were recorded for this clonotype. The gene calls are TRBV25-1 and TRBJ2-3; no reliable D call. The CDR3 sequence is 14 residues long. CDR1 MGHDK and CDR2 SYGVNS come from the germline V gene. V was trimmed by 3 bases and J by 11 bases, leaving 18 bases between them. For the CDR3, the DNA is TGTGCCAGCAGTGACCTACGCACTCCTGCGAGGCAGTATTTT. Residues: CASSDLRTPARQYF. The whole variable domain, remainder taken from reference TRBV25-1 and TRBJ2-3, is EADIYQTPRYLVIGTGKKITLECSQTMGHDKMYWYQQDPGMELHLIHYSYGVNSTEKGDLSSESTVSRIRTEHFPLTLESARPSHTSQYLCASSDLRTPARQYFGPGTRLTVL.

This clonotype was detected many times. V and J are TRBV6-2 or TRBV6-3 and TRBJ2-5; D tentatively reads TRBD1 or TRBD2 (6 bases each). There are 11 residues in the CDR3. The V end was cut by 6 bases, the J end by 10 bases, with 12 bases between. Germline loops: CDR1 MNHEY, CDR2 SVGEGT. The CDR3 sequence is CASSAAGHQYF. The CDR3 DNA follows: TGTGCCAGCAGCGCCGCGGGACACCAGTACTTC.

This clonotype came up once. The chain has TRBV2 and TRBJ2-2; D not certain. In germline, CDR1 is SNHLY, CDR2 FYNNEI. The CDR3 is made up of 13 amino acids. The germline V and J ends were trimmed by 4 bases and 0 bases, with 3 bases remaining between them. The CDR3 loop is CASSGSNTGELFF. Written as DNA, the CDR3 is TGTGCCAGCAGTGGCTCGAACACCGGGGAGCTGTTTTTT.

V is TRBV20-1 and J is TRBJ2-3, with TRBD1 as a possible D gene (6 bases). V was trimmed by 2 bases and J by 3 bases, leaving 9 bases between them. There are 13 residues in the CDR3. The V gene's germline CDR1 is DFQATT and CDR2 SNEGSKA (reference sequence). The CDR3 region is CSARHRGTDTQYF. In nucleotides, the CDR3 is TGCAGTGCTAGACATAGGGGGACAGATACGCAGTATTTT.

This clonotype was seen many times. The chain couples TRBV3-1 to TRBJ1-6; D remains unclear. Germline CDR1 is LGHDT and CDR2 is YNNKEL (reference sequence). Trimming left V 8 bases short and J 10 bases short, with 9 bases between. The CDR3 contains 11 residues. Here the CDR3 reads CASGDGSPLHF. CDR3 nucleotide sequence: TGTGCCAGCGGAGATGGCTCACCCCTCCACTTT.

In this sample, this clonotype turned up many times. As DNA, the CDR3 is TGTGCCAGCAGCCCCCGGACTAGCGGGGGGGTGGATAATGAGCAGTTCTTC. As protein: CASSPRTSGGVDNEQFF. The chain uses TRBV3-1 and TRBJ2-1, with 15 bases fitting TRBD2. This CDR3 is built from 17 residues. Germline V gene data show CDR1 as LGHDT and CDR2 as YNNKEL (reference sequence). The V segment lost 4 bases and the J segment 7 bases; nucleotides outside the gene matches: 8.

This clonotype was counted many times. The rearrangement uses TRBV24-1 and TRBJ2-3; the D gene is possibly TRBD1 (7 bases). V was cut by 3 bases and J by 3 bases, with 15 bases left in between. The CDR3 sequence is 16 residues long. Germline loops: CDR1 KGHDR, CDR2 SFDVKD. For the CDR3, the DNA is TGTGCCACCAGTGATGGGCGACAGGGAGGTACAGATACGCAGTATTTT. It specifies CATSDGRQGGTDTQYF.

This clonotype is medium-sized (0.01 to 0.1%). The chain recombines TRBV20-1 with TRBJ1-2, with D maybe TRBD1 (5 bases). Trimming shortened V by 6 bases and J by 8 bases, and 19 bases separated the two germline ends. CDR1 is DFQATT and CDR2 is SNEGSKA in the germline V gene (reference sequence). The length of the CDR3 is 13 residues. This CDR3 is CSAPPRGGKGYTF. CDR3 DNA sequence: TGCAGTGCCCCCCCACGGGGGGGAAAGGGCTACACCTTC.

This clonotype is a singleton in its sample. Its ends do not fully match the called genes, so a read error is possible. CDR3 loop: CTSSLWPWGSGANVLTF. The CDR3 coding sequence is TGCACCAGCAGCTTGTGGCCATGGGGCTCTGGGGCCAACGTCCTGACTTTC. This rearrangement joins TRBV5-1 to TRBJ2-6; no clear D gene. CDR1 and CDR2 from the germline V gene are SGHRS and YFSETQ. This CDR3 is built from 17 residues.

This clonotype was recorded many times. The V call is TRBV5-1, the J call TRBJ1-1, with TRBD1 matching over 8 bases. The CDR3 length is 14 residues. Germline lookup yields CDR1 SGHRS and CDR2 YFSETQ. After removal of 3 bases from V and 2 bases from J, the junction contained 3 bases not matched to a gene. CDR3 amino acids: CASSSSGGNTEAFF. Here the CDR3 DNA reads TGCGCCAGCAGCTCCTCAGGGGGCAACACTGAAGCTTTCTTT.

In its sample, this clonotype was seen many times. The chain couples TRBV5-1 to TRBJ2-1, with TRBD1 identical over 9 bases. The junction had 4 bases not matched to a gene; V was cut back by 2 bases and J by 7 bases. The CDR3 length is 14 residues. Germline CDR1 SGHRS, CDR2 YFSETQ. CDR3 sequence (DNA): TGCGCCAGCAGCTTAGGGACAGGGTTGAATGAGCAGTTCTTC. Amino acid sequence: CASSLGTGLNEQFF. The whole variable domain, remainder taken from reference TRBV5-1 and TRBJ2-1, is KAGVTQTPRYLIKTRGQQVTLSCSPISGHRSVSWYQQTPGQGLQFLFEYFSETQRNKGNFPGRFSGRQFSNSRSEMNVSTLELGDSALYLCASSLGTGLNEQFFGPGTRLTVL.

The V call is TRBV18, the J call TRBJ1-1, with D unclear. Germline CDR1 and CDR2: KGHSH and LQKENI. This CDR3 contains 15 residues. V lost 3 bases to trimming and J lost 1 base, with 12 bases between them. CDR3 nucleotides: TGTGCCAGCTCACCCTCAAACGGAGGGAACACTGAAGCTTTCTTT. It translates to CASSPSNGGNTEAFF.

Ten or more counts support this clonotype. The chain carries TRBV6-5 and TRBJ2-5; 10 bases map to TRBD1. The CDR3 is 16 residues long. Germline V gene data show CDR1 as MNHEY and CDR2 as SVGAGI. After removal of 6 bases from V and 4 bases from J, the junction contained 11 bases not matched to a gene. Here the CDR3 DNA reads TGTGCCAGCAGCCCCTTTTCCGGGGACAGGGGAGAGACCCAGTACTTC. Protein: CASSPFSGDRGETQYF.